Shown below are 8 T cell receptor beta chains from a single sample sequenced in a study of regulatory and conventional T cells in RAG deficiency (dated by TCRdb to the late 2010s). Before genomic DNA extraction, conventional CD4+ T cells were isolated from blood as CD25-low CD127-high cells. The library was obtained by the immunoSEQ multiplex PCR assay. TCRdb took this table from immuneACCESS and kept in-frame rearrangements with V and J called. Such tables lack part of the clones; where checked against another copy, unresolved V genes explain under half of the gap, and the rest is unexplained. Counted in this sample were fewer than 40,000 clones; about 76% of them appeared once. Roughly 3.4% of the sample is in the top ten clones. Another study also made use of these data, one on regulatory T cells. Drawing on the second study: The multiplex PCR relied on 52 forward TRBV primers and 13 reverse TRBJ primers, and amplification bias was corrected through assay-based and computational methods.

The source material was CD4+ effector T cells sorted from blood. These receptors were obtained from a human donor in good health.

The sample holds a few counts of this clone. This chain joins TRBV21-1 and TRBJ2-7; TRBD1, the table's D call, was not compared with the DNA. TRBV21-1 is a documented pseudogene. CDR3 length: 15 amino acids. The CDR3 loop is CASSKVGRRGHEQYF. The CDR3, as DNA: TGTGCCAGCAGCAAAGTGGGGCGGAGGGGGCACGAGCAGTACTTC.

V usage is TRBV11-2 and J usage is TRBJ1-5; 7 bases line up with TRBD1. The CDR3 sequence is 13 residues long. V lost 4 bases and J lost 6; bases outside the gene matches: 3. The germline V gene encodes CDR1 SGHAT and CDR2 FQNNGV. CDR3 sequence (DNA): TGTGCCAGCAGCTCATACAGGGGTCAGCCCCAGCATTTT. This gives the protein CASSSYRGQPQHF.

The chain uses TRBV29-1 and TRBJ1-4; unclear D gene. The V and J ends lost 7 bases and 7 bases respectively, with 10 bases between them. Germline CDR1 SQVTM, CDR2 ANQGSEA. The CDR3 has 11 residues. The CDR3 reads CSAELGEKLFF. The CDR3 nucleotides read TGCAGCGCAGAGTTGGGTGAAAAACTGTTTTTT. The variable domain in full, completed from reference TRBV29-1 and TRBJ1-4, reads SAVISQKPSRDICQRGTSLTIQCQVDSQVTMMFWYRQQPGQSLTLIATANQGSEATYESGFVIDKFPISRPNLTFSTLTVSNMSPEDSSIYLCSAELGEKLFFGSGTQLSVL.

In DNA, the CDR3 is TGCGCCAGCAGCCAGCAGGGGGCCGAGAATGAAAAACTGTTTTTT. This codes for CASSQQGAENEKLFF. The chain couples TRBV5-1 to TRBJ1-4; 8 bases fit TRBD1. Germline-derived CDR1 and CDR2 are SGHRS and YFSETQ. Trimming at V came to 4 bases and at J to 5 bases, leaving 7 bases not matched to a gene. This CDR3 is built from 15 residues.

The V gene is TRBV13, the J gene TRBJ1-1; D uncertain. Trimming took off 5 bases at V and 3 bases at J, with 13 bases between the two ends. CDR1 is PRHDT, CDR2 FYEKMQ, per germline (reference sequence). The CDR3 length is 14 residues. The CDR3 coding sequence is TGTGCCAGCAGCAACGGTCTGACGGACACTGAAGCTTTCTTT. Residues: CASSNGLTDTEAFF. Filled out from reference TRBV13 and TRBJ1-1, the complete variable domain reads AAGVIQSPRHLIKEKRETATLKCYPIPRHDTVYWYQQGPGQDPQFLISFYEKMQSDKGSIPDRFSAQQFSDYHSELNMSSLELGDSALYFCASSNGLTDTEAFFGQGTRLTVV.

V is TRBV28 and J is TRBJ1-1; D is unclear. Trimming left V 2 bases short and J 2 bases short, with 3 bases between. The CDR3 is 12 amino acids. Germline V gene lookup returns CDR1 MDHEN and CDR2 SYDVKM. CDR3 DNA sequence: TGTGCCAGCAGTTTACTTAACACTGAAGCTTTCTTT. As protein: CASSLLNTEAFF.

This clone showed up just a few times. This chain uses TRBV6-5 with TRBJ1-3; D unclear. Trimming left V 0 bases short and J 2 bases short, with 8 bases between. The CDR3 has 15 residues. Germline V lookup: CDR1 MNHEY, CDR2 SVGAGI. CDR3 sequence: CASSYSRQAGNTIYF. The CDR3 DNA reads TGTGCCAGCAGTTACTCCAGGCAGGCTGGAAACACCATATATTTT.

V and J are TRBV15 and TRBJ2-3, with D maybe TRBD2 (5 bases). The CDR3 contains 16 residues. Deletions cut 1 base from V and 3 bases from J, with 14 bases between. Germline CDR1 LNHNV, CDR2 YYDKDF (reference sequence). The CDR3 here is CATSRGTFPGTDTQYF. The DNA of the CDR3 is TGTGCCACCAGCAGAGGGACTTTCCCAGGTACAGATACGCAGTATTTT.